The 7 T cell receptor delta chains presented below share a single source sample, sequenced in a study of gamma-delta chains in newborns, infants, children (dated by TCRdb to about 2019). The sequencer listed for this sample is Illumina MiSeq. Clones were re-identified by TCRdb from the public reads with CATT, and rows with the same DNA were merged. This sample holds thousands of delta-chain clones; less than 2.5% were observed only once. 14% of the sample is in the top ten clones. The source material was blood. These receptors all come from a child who was a newborn, infant or young child, either healthy, febrile or measles-vaccinated (not recorded which).

This clone was picked up many times. This likely reflects a read error, since a far larger clone is one base away. This chain joins TRDV2 and TRDJ2; the match to TRDD3 covers 9 bases. CDR1 is GEAIGNYY and CDR2 is EKD in the germline V gene. The length of the CDR3 is 13 residues. Here the CDR3 DNA reads TGTGCCCGTGACACCTGGGGGATAGCACAACTCTTCTTT. The encoded protein is CARDTWGIAQLFF.

This clone was seen only a few times. A read error is likely here: a far larger clone is one base away. Other DNA sequences from this sample encode an identical CDR3 as well. The chain combines TRDV2 with TRDJ2; TRDD3 matches 12 bases. CDR1 and CDR2 (germline): GEAIGNYY, EKD. The CDR3 sequence is 16 residues long. This chain's CDR3 is CACDVLGDTLTAQLFF. The CDR3 region has the DNA TGTGCCTGTGACGTACTGGGGGATACTTTGACGGCACAACTCTTCTTT.

On this clone: The protein TCRdb gives is from a much larger clone and does not agree with this DNA's translation at residue 10, likely a read error; the protein shown here comes from the DNA. The chain uses TRDV2 and TRDJ3, with TRDD3 matching over 10 bases. The germline gives CDR1 GEAIGNYY, CDR2 EKD. The CDR3 extends over 17 amino acids. The DNA of the CDR3 is TGTGCCTGTGACGAACTGGGGGATTCCTGTGACACCCGACAGATGTTTTTC. This codes for CACDELGDSCDTRQMFF.

This clone was observed a few times. TCRdb lists the protein of a much larger clone for this DNA, which differs at residue 7, so this is likely a read error; the protein given here is translated from the DNA itself. The V and J genes are TRDV2 and TRDJ3, with TRDD3 as a possible D gene (6 bases). Trimming shortened V by 0 bases and J by 0 bases, and 11 bases separated the two germline ends. The CDR3 extends over 18 amino acids. In germline, CDR1 is GEAIGNYY, CDR2 EKD. The CDR3 DNA is TGTGCCTGTGACACCGTACCGGGGGACTCCTGGGACACCCGACAGATGTTTTTC. Amino acids: CACDTVPGDSWDTRQMFF.

There are a few counts of this clone. The CDR3 here is CACDTVATPPWDTRQMFF. The CDR3 DNA reads as TGTGCCTGTGACACCGTGGCAACACCTCCCTGGGACACCCGACAGATGTTTTTC. The genes are TRDV2 and TRDJ3; no clear D gene. Germline CDR1 is GEAIGNYY and CDR2 is EKD. The CDR3 is 18 residues long. Between the trimmed V and J ends, which lost 0 bases and 2 bases, there was a span of 13 bases.

This clone was recorded a few times. The protein held in TCRdb is that of a much larger clone and does not match this DNA's translation at residue 7, likely because of a read error; the protein shown is translated from the DNA. This chain connects TRDV2 to TRDJ3; TRDD3 aligns across 8 bases. Germline-derived CDR1 and CDR2 are GEAIGNYY and EKD. The CDR3 totals 19 residues. The J segment lost 0 bases and the V segment lost 0 bases, leaving 6 bases of the junction unmatched. The CDR3 loop reads CACDTVQGDISWDTRQMFF. CDR3 nucleotide sequence: TGTGCCTGTGACACCGTACAGGGGGATATCTCCTGGGACACCCGACAGATGTTTTTC.

In regard to this clone: The protein given by TCRdb reflects a much larger clone and differs at residue 9 from this DNA's translation, likely from a read error; the protein shown is the DNA's translation. J is TRDJ1 and V is TRDV1, with D tentatively TRDD3 (6 bases). Germline assignment: CDR1 TSWWSYY and CDR2 QGS. The CDR3 runs to 19 residues. V gave up 0 bases and J gave up 0 bases, with 20 bases separating them. The CDR3 sequence is CALGELEVRGSPNTDKLIF. Written as DNA, the CDR3 is TGTGCTCTTGGGGAACTCGAGGTGCGGGGGAGCCCTAACACCGATAAACTCATCTTT.